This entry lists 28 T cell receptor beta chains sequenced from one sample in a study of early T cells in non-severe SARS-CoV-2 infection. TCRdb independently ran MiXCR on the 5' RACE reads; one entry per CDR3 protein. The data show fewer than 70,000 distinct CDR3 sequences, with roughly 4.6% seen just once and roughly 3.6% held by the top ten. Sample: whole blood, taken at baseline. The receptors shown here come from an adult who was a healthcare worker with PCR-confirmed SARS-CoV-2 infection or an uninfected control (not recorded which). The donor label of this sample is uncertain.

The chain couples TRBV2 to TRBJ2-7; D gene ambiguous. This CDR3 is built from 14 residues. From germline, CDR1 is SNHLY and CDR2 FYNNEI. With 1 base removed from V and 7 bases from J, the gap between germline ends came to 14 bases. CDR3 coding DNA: TGTGCCAGCAGTGAAGAGTCTGGGAAGTTGGAGCAGTACTTC. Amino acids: CASSEESGKLEQYF.

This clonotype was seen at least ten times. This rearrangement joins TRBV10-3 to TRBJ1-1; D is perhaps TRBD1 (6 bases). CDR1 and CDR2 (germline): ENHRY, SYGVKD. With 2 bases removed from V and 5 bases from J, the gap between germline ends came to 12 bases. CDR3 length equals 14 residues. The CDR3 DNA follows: TGTGCCATCAGTGAGGTGTCAGGGGAAACTGAAGCTTTCTTT. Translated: CAISEVSGETEAFF.

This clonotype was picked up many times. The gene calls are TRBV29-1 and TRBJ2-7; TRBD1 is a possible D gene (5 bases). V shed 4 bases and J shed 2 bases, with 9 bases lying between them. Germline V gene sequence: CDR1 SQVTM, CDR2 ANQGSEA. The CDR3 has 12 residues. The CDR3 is CSVGTPPYEQYF. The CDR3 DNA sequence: TGCAGCGTTGGGACACCCCCCTACGAGCAGTACTTC.

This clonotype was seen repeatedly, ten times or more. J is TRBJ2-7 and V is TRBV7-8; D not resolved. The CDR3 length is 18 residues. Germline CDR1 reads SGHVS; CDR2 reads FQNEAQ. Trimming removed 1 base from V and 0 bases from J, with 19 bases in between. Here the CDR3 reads CASSLEDRAPTYSYEQYF. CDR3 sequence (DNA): TGTGCCAGCAGCTTAGAGGACCGGGCGCCGACCTACTCCTACGAGCAGTACTTC.

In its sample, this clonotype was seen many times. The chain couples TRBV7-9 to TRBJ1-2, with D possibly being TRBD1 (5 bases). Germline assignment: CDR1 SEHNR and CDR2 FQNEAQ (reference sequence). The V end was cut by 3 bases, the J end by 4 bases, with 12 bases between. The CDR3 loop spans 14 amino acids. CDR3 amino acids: CASSFGDSPYGYTF. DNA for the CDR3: TGTGCCAGCAGCTTTGGTGACAGCCCCTATGGCTACACCTTC.

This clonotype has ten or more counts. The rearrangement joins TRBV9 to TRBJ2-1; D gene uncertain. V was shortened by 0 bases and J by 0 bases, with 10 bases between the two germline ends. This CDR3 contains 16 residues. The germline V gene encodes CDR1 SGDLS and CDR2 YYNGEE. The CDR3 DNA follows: TGTGCCAGCAGCGTAGAAGGCTTGAGCTCCTACAATGAGCAGTTCTTC. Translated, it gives CASSVEGLSSYNEQFF.

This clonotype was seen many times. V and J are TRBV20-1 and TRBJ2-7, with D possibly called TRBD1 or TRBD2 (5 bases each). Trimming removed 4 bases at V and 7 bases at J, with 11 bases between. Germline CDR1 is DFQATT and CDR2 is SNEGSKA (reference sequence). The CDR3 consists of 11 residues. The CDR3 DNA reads TGCAGTGCTAAACCGGGGACGGAGCAGTACTTC. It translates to CSAKPGTEQYF.

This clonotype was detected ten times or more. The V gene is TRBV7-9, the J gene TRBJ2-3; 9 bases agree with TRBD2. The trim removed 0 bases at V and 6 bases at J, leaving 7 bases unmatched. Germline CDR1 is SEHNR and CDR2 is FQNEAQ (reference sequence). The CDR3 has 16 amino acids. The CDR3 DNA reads TGTGCCAGCAGCTTAGCGGTAGCGGGGGACGGTGATACGCAGTATTTT. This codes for CASSLAVAGDGDTQYF.

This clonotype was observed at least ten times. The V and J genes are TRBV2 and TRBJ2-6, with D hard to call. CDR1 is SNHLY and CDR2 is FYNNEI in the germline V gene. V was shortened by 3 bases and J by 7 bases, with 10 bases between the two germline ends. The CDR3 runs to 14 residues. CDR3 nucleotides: TGTGCCAGCAGTGAGAGTTGGAGAGCCAACGTCCTGACTTTC. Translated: CASSESWRANVLTF.

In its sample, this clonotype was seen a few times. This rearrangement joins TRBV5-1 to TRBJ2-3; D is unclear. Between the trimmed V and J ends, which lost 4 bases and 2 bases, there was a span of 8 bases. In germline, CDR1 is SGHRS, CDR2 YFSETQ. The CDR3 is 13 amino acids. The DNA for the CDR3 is TGCGCCAGCAGCGGAATAGACACAGATACGCAGTATTTT. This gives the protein CASSGIDTDTQYF.

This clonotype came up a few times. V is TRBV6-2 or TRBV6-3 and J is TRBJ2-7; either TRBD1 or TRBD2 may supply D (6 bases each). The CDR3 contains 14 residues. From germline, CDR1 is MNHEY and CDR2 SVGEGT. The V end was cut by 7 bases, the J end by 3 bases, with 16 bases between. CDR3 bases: TGTGCCAGCACCGAGAGGGGGGCAAGCTACGAGCAGTACTTC. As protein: CASTERGASYEQYF.

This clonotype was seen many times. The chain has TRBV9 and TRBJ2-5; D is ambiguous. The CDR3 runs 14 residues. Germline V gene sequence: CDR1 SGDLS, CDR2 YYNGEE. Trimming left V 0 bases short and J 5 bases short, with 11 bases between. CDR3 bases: TGTGCCAGCAGCGTAGGAGGAAAGATGGAGACCCAGTACTTC. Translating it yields CASSVGGKMETQYF.

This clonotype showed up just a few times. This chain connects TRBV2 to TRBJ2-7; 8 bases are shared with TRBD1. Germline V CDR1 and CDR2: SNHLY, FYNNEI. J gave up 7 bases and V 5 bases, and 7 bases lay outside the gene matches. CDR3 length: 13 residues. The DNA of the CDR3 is TGTGCCAGCAGTCAGGACAGGGCTAGGGAGCAGTACTTC. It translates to CASSQDRAREQYF.

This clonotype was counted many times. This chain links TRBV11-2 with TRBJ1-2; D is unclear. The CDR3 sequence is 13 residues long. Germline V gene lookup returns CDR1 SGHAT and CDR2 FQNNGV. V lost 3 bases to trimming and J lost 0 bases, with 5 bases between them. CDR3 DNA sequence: TGTGCCAGCAGCTTTCCGGCTAACTATGGCTACACCTTC. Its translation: CASSFPANYGYTF.

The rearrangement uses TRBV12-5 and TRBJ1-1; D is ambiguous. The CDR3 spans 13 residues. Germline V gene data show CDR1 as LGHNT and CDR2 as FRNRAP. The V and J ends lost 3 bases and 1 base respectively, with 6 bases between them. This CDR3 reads CASGFWANTEAFF. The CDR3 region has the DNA TGTGCTAGTGGTTTTTGGGCGAACACTGAAGCTTTCTTT.

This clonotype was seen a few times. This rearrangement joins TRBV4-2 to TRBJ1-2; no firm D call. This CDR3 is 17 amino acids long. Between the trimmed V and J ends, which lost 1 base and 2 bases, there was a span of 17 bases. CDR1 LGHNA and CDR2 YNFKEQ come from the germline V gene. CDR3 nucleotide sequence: TGTGCCAGCAGCCAAGTGGGAGAGGGAGAGAAGAACTATGGCTACACCTTC. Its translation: CASSQVGEGEKNYGYTF.

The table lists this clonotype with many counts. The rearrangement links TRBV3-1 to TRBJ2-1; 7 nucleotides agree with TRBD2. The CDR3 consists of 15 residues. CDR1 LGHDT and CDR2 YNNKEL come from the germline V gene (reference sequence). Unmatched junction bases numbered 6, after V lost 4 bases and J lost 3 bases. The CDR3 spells CASSLLGGSYNEQFF. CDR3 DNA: TGTGCCAGCAGCCTATTGGGGGGGAGCTACAATGAGCAGTTCTTC.

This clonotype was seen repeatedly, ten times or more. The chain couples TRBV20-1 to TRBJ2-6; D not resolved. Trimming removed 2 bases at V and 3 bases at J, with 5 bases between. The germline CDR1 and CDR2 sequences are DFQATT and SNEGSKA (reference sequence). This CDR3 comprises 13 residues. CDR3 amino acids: CSARMDGANVLTF. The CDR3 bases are TGCAGTGCTAGAATGGATGGGGCCAACGTCCTGACTTTC.

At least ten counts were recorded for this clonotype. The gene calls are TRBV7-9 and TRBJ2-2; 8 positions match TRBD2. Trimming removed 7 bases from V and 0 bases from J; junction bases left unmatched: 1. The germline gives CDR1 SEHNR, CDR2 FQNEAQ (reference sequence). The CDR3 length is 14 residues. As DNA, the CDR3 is TGTGCCAGCAAACTAGCGGCGAACACCGGGGAGCTGTTTTTT. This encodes CASKLAANTGELFF.

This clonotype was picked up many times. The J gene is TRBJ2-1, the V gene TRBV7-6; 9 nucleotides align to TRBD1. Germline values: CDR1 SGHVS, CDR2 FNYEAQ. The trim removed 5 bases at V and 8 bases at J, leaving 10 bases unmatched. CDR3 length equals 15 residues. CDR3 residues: CASSARQGVVYEQFF. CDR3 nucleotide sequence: TGTGCCAGCAGCGCCAGACAGGGGGTGGTCTATGAGCAGTTCTTC.

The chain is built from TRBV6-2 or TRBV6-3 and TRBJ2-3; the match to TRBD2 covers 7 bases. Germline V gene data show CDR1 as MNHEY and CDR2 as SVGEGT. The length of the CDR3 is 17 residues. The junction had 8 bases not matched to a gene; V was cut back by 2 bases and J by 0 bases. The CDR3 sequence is CASSYRGSSPSTDTQYF. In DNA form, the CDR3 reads TGTGCCAGCAGTTACCGCGGGAGCAGCCCTAGCACAGATACGCAGTATTTT.

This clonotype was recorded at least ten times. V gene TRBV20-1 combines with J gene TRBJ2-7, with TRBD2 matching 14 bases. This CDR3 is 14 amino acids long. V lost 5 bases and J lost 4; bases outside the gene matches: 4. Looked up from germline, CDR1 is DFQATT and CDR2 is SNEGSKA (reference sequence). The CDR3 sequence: CSAPRTSGGYEQYF. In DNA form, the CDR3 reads TGCAGTGCTCCCCGGACTAGCGGGGGGTACGAGCAGTACTTC.

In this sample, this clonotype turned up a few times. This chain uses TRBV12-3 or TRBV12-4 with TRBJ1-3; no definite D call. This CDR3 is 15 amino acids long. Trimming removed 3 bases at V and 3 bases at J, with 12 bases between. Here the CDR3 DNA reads TGTGCCAGCAGTTTTAAACGGGAGTATGGAAACACCATATATTTT. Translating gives CASSFKREYGNTIYF.

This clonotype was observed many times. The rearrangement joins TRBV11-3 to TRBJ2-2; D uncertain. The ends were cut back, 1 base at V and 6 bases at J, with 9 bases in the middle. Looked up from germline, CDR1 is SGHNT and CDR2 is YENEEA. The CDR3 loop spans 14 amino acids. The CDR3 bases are TGTGCCAGCAGCTTAGGCAGTTTTGCCGGGGAGCTGTTTTTT. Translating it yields CASSLGSFAGELFF.

CDR3 bases: TGTGCCATCAGCAAGACTAGCACCGGGGGCACCGGGGAGCTGTTTTTT. Translating gives CAISKTSTGGTGELFF. The gene calls are TRBV10-3 and TRBJ2-2; TRBD2 matches at 7 bases. The CDR3 totals 16 residues. Trimming cost V 6 bases and J 4 bases; bases outside gene matches: 11. Germline CDR1 ENHRY, CDR2 SYGVKD.

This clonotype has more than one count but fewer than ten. CDR3 in DNA: TGTGCCAGCAGAGGATTACTAGCGGGGGGGCACAATGAGCAGTTCTTC. Its translation: CASRGLLAGGHNEQFF. The V gene is TRBV6-1, the J gene TRBJ2-1, with 13 nucleotides matching TRBD2. From germline, CDR1 is MNHNS and CDR2 SASEGT. The V gene end was trimmed by 6 bases and the J gene end by 5 bases; junction bases not matched to a gene: 7. There are 16 residues in the CDR3.

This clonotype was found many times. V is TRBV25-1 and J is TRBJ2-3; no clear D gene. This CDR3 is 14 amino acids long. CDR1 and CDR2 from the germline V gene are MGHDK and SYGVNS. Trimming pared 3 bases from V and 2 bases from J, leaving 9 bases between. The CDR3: CASSEGIPTDTQYF. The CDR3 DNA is TGTGCCAGCAGTGAGGGCATACCCACAGATACGCAGTATTTT.

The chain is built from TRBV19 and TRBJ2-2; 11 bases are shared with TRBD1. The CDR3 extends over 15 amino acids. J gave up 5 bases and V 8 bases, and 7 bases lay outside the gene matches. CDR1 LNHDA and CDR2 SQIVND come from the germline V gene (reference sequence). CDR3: CASFSGTGGTGELFF. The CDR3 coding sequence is TGTGCCAGTTTTTCCGGGACAGGGGGGACCGGGGAGCTGTTTTTT.